This is a list of T cell receptor beta chains from one sample in a study of beta chain features in type 1 diabetes. Only in-frame clones appear in the TCRdb table, and some are missing; sequencing was by immunoSEQ multiplex PCR. The sample lists 350,000 to 450,000 clones; approximately 15% were seen once. Sequencing was performed on naive CD4+ T cells from blood. Receptors originate from a woman between 18 and 29 years old in good health. Each CDR3 is given with its conserved first and last residue. Each record gives: D gene, clone size, J gene, V gene, CDR3 protein, CDR3 DNA. The D gene is left open where the match is weak. The listing skips clone size in some rows; elsewhere it reads once, few, many or a size class.

. few TRBJ2-7 TRBV21-1 CASSKDRVWGYEQYF TGTGCCAGCAGCAAAGACAGGGTTTGGGGCTACGAGCAGTACTTC
TRBD1 . TRBJ1-1 TRBV10-3 CAISESGRGFAEAFF TGTGCCATCAGTGAGTCGGGCAGGGGGTTCGCTGAAGCTTTCTTT
TRBD2 few TRBJ2-1 TRBV19 CASSTSSGSWNEQFF TGTGCCAGTAGTACTTCTAGCGGGAGCTGGAATGAGCAGTTCTTC
TRBD2 . TRBJ2-1 TRBV29-1 CSVGPSGRARNEQFF TGCAGCGTCGGGCCTAGCGGGAGGGCCAGAAATGAGCAGTTCTTC
TRBD2 . TRBJ2-1 TRBV5-8 CASSVLAGGNNEQFF TGTGCCAGCAGCGTACTAGCGGGAGGAAACAATGAGCAGTTCTTC
. . TRBJ2-2 TRBV27 CASSLRGELFF TGTGCCAGCAGTTTGAGGGGGGAGCTGTTTTTT
TRBD1 . TRBJ1-5 TRBV27 CASGGQLGNQPQHF TGTGCCAGCGGGGGACAGCTTGGCAATCAGCCCCAGCATTTT
. . TRBJ2-3 TRBV28 CASRLGWTDTQYF TGTGCCAGCAGGCTAGGTTGGACAGATACGCAGTATTTT
. . TRBJ1-2 TRBV11-2 CASSFQGFGYTF TGTGCCAGCAGCTTTCAGGGCTTCGGCTACACCTTC
. . TRBJ1-2 TRBV5-1 CASSFSERYGYTF TGCGCCAGCAGCTTTTCAGAGCGGTATGGCTACACCTTC
TRBD1 few TRBJ2-1 TRBV7-9 CASSMGQGGFEQFF TGTGCCAGCAGCATGGGACAGGGAGGTTTTGAGCAGTTCTTC
TRBD2 . TRBJ2-1 TRBV7-7 CASSLTSGSPYNEQFF TGTGCCAGCAGCTTAACTAGCGGGAGTCCGTACAATGAGCAGTTCTTC
TRBD1 . TRBJ2-7 TRBV28 CASSTAGTGTYEQYF TGTGCCAGCAGCACAGCCGGGACAGGGACCTACGAGCAGTACTTC
. . TRBJ2-3 TRBV7-9 CASNPGGDTQYF TGTGCCAGCAACCCCGGAGGAGATACGCAGTATTTT
. few TRBJ2-1 TRBV20-1 CSARSRDEQFF TGCAGTGCTAGATCCCGGGATGAGCAGTTCTTC
TRBD1 few TRBJ2-7 TRBV7-9 CASSPWGTGTYEQYF TGTGCCAGCAGCCCCTGGGGGACAGGAACCTACGAGCAGTACTTC
TRBD2 few TRBJ2-1 TRBV28 CASSLGIGLAGEHEQFF TGTGCCAGCAGTTTGGGGATTGGACTAGCGGGAGAACATGAGCAGTTCTTC
TRBD1 . TRBJ2-7 TRBV30 CAWSVQGGSSYEQYF TGTGCCTGGAGTGTACAGGGGGGAAGCTCCTACGAGCAGTACTTC
TRBD2 few TRBJ2-3 TRBV6-5 CASSGLAGADTQYF TGTGCCAGCAGCGGACTAGCGGGGGCAGATACGCAGTATTTT
. . TRBJ2-2 TRBV4-3 CASSQLDRNTGELFF TGCGCCAGCAGCCAACTGGACAGAAACACCGGGGAGCTGTTTTTT
TRBD1 few TRBJ2-2 TRBV7-8 CASSRGGLNTGELFF TGTGCCAGCAGCCGAGGGGGCTTGAACACCGGGGAGCTGTTTTTT
TRBD1 few TRBJ2-2 TRBV5-1 CASSSGQENTGELFF TGCGCCAGCAGCTCCGGACAGGAGAACACCGGGGAGCTGTTTTTT
TRBD2 . TRBJ2-3 TRBV29-1 CSTKTSSDTQYF TGCAGCACGAAGACTAGCTCAGATACGCAGTATTTT
. . TRBJ2-1 TRBV25-1 CASSERVEGQFF TGTGCCAGCAGTGAAAGGGTGGAGGGGCAGTTCTTC
. . TRBJ2-1 TRBV5-1 CASSLVQASLYNEQFF TGCGCCAGCAGCTTGGTACAGGCCTCTCTATACAATGAGCAGTTCTTC
TRBD2 once TRBJ2-7 TRBV9 CASSVGSGAPYEQYF TGTGCCAGCAGCGTTGGTAGCGGGGCTCCCTACGAGCAGTACTTC
TRBD2 . TRBJ2-5 TRBV28 CASKLAGVETQYF TGTGCCAGCAAGCTAGCGGGAGTTGAGACCCAGTACTTC
TRBD2 . TRBJ2-1 TRBV4-3 CASSLLAGGPNEQFF TGCGCCAGCAGCCTTTTGGCGGGAGGGCCTAATGAGCAGTTCTTC
. few TRBJ1-2 TRBV4-3 CASSLLPGQDYGYTF TGCGCCAGCAGCCTTCTTCCAGGGCAGGACTATGGCTACACCTTC
TRBD2 few TRBJ2-7 TRBV20-1 CSASSGREQYF TGCAGTGCTAGTAGCGGGCGGGAGCAGTACTTC
. few TRBJ2-2 TRBV5-1 CASSLNGDTGELFF TGCGCCAGCAGCTTGAACGGAGACACCGGGGAGCTGTTTTTT
. . TRBJ2-1 TRBV29-1 CSVVGSRHEQFF TGCAGCGTTGTAGGTAGCCGGCATGAGCAGTTCTTC
. few TRBJ1-2 TRBV19 CASSSSTGASLYGYTF TGTGCCAGTTCGAGCTCGACAGGCGCTTCCCTCTATGGCTACACCTTC
. few TRBJ2-7 TRBV10-2 CASSDGAASYEQYF TGCGCCAGCAGTGATGGGGCTGCGTCCTACGAGCAGTACTTC
TRBD2 few TRBJ2-7 TRBV2 CATRGLAGLYEQYF TGTGCCACCAGGGGACTAGCGGGACTCTACGAGCAGTACTTC
TRBD1 few TRBJ1-2 TRBV7-2 CASSLRQGQLRGYTF TGTGCCAGCAGCTTACGACAGGGCCAGTTGCGAGGCTACACCTTC
TRBD2 . TRBJ2-7 TRBV30 CAWSGTSGRAYEQYF TGTGCCTGGAGTGGGACTAGCGGGAGGGCCTACGAGCAGTACTTC
TRBD2 . TRBJ2-7 TRBV5-1 CASSPYPSGTSYEQYF TGCGCCAGCAGCCCGTACCCTAGCGGGACATCCTACGAGCAGTACTTC
. . TRBJ1-2 TRBV5-1 CASGDRNSGVSYTF TGCGCCAGCGGGGATAGGAACTCGGGAGTCTCGTATACCTTC